A single sample gave rise to the 14 T cell receptor beta chains below, sequenced in a study of blood T cell repertoires in COVID-19. TCRdb keeps only in-frame clones here, not all; method: immunoSEQ multiplex PCR. The sample lists around 97,000 clones, 84% occurring once. Input material: peripheral blood. All receptors come from a human donor in a cohort sampled during active or convalescent COVID-19.

This clone has only one observation. The rearrangement links TRBV10-2 to TRBJ2-2, with 7 bases lining up with TRBD2. Germline V gene data show CDR1 as WSHSY and CDR2 as SAAADI. The CDR3 length is 14 residues. Unmatched junction bases numbered 5, after V lost 10 bases and J lost 0 bases. The CDR3 DNA follows: TGCGCCACCCACGGGGGGACGAACACCGGGGAGCTGTTTTTT. This sequence encodes CATHGGTNTGELFF.

The rearrangement joins TRBV27 to TRBJ2-7, with TRBD2 matching over 8 bases. J was trimmed by 2 bases and V by 6 bases; bases with no gene match: 9. The CDR3 has 15 residues. Per germline, CDR1 MNHEY and CDR2 SMNVEV (reference sequence). The DNA of the CDR3 is TGTGCCAGCAGGTTGGGGCGGGGGGCTACCTACGAGCAGTACTTC. This codes for CASRLGRGATYEQYF.

J is TRBJ2-1 and V is TRBV11-2; TRBD2 matches at 8 bases. Germline V gene lookup returns CDR1 SGHAT and CDR2 FQNNGV. The J segment lost 3 bases and the V segment lost 1 base, leaving 2 bases of the junction unmatched. CDR3 length: 15 residues. The DNA of the CDR3 is TGTGCCAGCAGCTTAGTAGCGGGGTTCTACAATGAGCAGTTCTTC. It codes for CASSLVAGFYNEQFF.

The chain uses TRBV19 and TRBJ2-5; D is uncertain. With 2 bases removed from V and 1 base from J, the gap between germline ends came to 8 bases. The CDR3 extends over 14 amino acids. The germline V gene has CDR1 LNHDA and CDR2 SQIVND (reference sequence). In DNA, the CDR3 is TGTGCCAGTAGTATACCTGGGCTCCAAGAGACCCAGTACTTC. Translating gives CASSIPGLQETQYF.

The genes are TRBV4-1 and TRBJ1-1, with 7 bases lining up with TRBD1. V trimming: 2 bases; J trimming: 0 bases; junction bases outside the gene matches: 6. Germline V lookup: CDR1 MGHRA, CDR2 YSYEKL. The CDR3 is made up of 16 amino acids. The DNA for the CDR3 is TGCGCCAGCAGCCAAAGATCAGGGGGATTGAACACTGAAGCTTTCTTT. Translated: CASSQRSGGLNTEAFF.

The rearrangement joins TRBV11-2 to TRBJ2-5; maybe TRBD2 (5 bases). Trimming stripped 1 base from V and 5 bases from J, with 14 bases between. The CDR3 totals 15 residues. Germline V CDR1 and CDR2: SGHAT, FQNNGV. This chain's CDR3 is CASSLAGRGWETQYF. The CDR3 DNA sequence: TGTGCCAGCAGCTTAGCAGGACGGGGTTGGGAGACCCAGTACTTC.

The chain carries TRBV5-1 and TRBJ2-7; 9 nucleotides agree with TRBD1. Trimming cost V 4 bases and J 2 bases; bases outside gene matches: 7. The CDR3 has 15 amino acids. Per the germline V gene, CDR1 is SGHRS and CDR2 is YFSETQ. The CDR3 reads CASSVTGGDPYEQYF. CDR3 in DNA: TGCGCCAGCAGCGTCACAGGGGGCGACCCCTACGAGCAGTACTTC.

The CDR3 DNA reads TGTGCCAGCAGCTTGGCGGGGGTTGGGGAAAAACTGTTTTTT. Its translation is CASSLAGVGEKLFF. The rearrangement links TRBV5-4 to TRBJ1-4, with D perhaps TRBD1 (5 bases). Trimming left V 0 bases short and J 8 bases short, with 11 bases between. Germline assignment: CDR1 SGHNT and CDR2 YYREEE (reference sequence). The CDR3 sequence is 14 residues long.

The CDR3 here is CASSLRAGVGVHTGELFF. CDR3 in DNA: TGTGCCAGCAGCCTTAGAGCCGGAGTGGGAGTCCACACCGGGGAGCTGTTTTTT. The V and J genes are TRBV9 and TRBJ2-2; perhaps TRBD2 as D (5 bases). From germline, CDR1 is SGDLS and CDR2 YYNGEE. The CDR3 totals 18 residues. V dropped 4 bases and J dropped 3 bases, with 22 bases sitting between them.

The chain has TRBV9 and TRBJ2-5, with 7 nucleotides matching TRBD2. There are 16 residues in the CDR3. Germline V gene sequence: CDR1 SGDLS, CDR2 YYNGEE. J gave up 1 base and V 4 bases, and 10 bases lay outside the gene matches. The CDR3, as DNA: TGTGCCAGCAGCCCTCGACTGGGGGGGTTCCAAGAGACCCAGTACTTC. Its protein is CASSPRLGGFQETQYF.

The CDR3 spells CASSPGREAGLDTQYF. The CDR3 bases are TGTGCCAGCAGCCCCGGCCGGGAAGCGGGGCTGGATACGCAGTATTTT. The chain combines TRBV6-6 with TRBJ2-3; 7 bases are a match to TRBD2. CDR1 is MNHNY and CDR2 is SVGAGI in the germline V gene (reference sequence). With V trimmed by 6 bases and J by 6 bases, 15 bases remained unmatched. CDR3 length equals 16 residues.

The genes are TRBV19 and TRBJ1-1, with TRBD1 identical over 7 bases. Trimming at V came to 5 bases and at J to 0 bases, leaving 6 bases not matched to a gene. CDR1 LNHDA and CDR2 SQIVND come from the germline V gene (reference sequence). CDR3 length: 15 amino acids. CDR3 bases: TGTGCCAGTAGTCCGACAGGGAATTTGAACACTGAAGCTTTCTTT. This translates into CASSPTGNLNTEAFF.

This clone occurred a few times. This chain uses TRBV19 with TRBJ1-5; the D is unclear. Germline loops: CDR1 LNHDA, CDR2 SQIVND (reference sequence). The CDR3 is 12 residues long. The V and J ends lost 8 bases and 5 bases respectively, with 10 bases between them. CDR3 loop: CASAGIDQPQHF. DNA of the CDR3: TGTGCCAGTGCCGGGATCGATCAGCCCCAGCATTTT.

V and J are TRBV5-1 and TRBJ2-2; 9 bases line up with TRBD2. CDR1 is SGHRS, CDR2 YFSETQ, per germline. The CDR3 consists of 16 residues. Trimming took 0 bases from V and 4 from J; bases not matched to a gene: 4. The CDR3 DNA reads as TGCGCCAGCAGCTTGGTGACTAGCGGTGGCACCGGGGAGCTGTTTTTT. Amino acids: CASSLVTSGGTGELFF.